This T cell receptor beta chain was identified in a study of blood T cell repertoires in COVID-19. Germline lookup yields CDR1 LNHDA and CDR2 SQIVND (reference sequence). This CDR3 is 16 amino acids long. Trimming removed 2 bases from V and 1 base from J, with 14 bases in between. Authors' methods: Reference gene primer amplification gave estimated nucleated cell counts. The assay was immunoSEQ multiplex PCR, and TCRdb's table has in-frame clones only and misses some. That table gives V, J and clone size, and the DNA gave D and trimming. The sample has around 220,000 clones, 70% to 90% seen once; the top ten hold under 2.5%.

V and J are TRBV19 and TRBJ1-1; D is uncertain. The sequencing input was peripheral blood. The TCR was taken from a woman aged 35 to 49 who had recovered from COVID-19. CDR3 bases: TGTGCCAGTAGTATACCCAGACACCTGAGGAACACTGAAGCTTTCTTT. Protein: CASSIPRHLRNTEAFF.